This TCR beta chain was sequenced for a study of Graves' ophthalmopathy and Graves' hyperthyroidism. General study findings and limits: Blood also carried most expanded thyroid clonotypes exceeding 0.001 frequency.

Germline V gene lookup returns CDR1 MNHEY and CDR2 SVGEGT. This CDR3 contains 14 residues. V lost 2 bases and J 3 bases, leaving 7 bases between the germline ends. This clonotype was recorded at least ten times. The antigen remains undetermined. If patients had other autoimmune diseases, uncontrolled infections, pregnancy or lactation, they were excluded. Out of around 9.7 ml of fresh peripheral blood, PBMCs were obtained. Amplification targeted the TCR beta CDR3 regions, with RNA transcripts as the source material. Amplification began with first-round RT-PCR using HTBI primers, then second-round multiplex PCR was performed. TCRdb fed the multiplex PCR reads into MiXCR, producing one record per CDR3 protein. The repertoire holds about 410,000 distinct CDR3 sequences, around 17% seen once, with around 1.6% in the top ten.

The material sequenced was peripheral blood. The receptor was isolated from a woman between 18 and 29 years old with Graves' ophthalmopathy. J is TRBJ2-2 and V is TRBV6-2 or TRBV6-3, with D uncertain. The chain's CDR3 is CASSYSVYTGELFF. The CDR3 region has the DNA TGTGCCAGCAGTTACAGTGTATACACCGGGGAGCTGTTTTTT.